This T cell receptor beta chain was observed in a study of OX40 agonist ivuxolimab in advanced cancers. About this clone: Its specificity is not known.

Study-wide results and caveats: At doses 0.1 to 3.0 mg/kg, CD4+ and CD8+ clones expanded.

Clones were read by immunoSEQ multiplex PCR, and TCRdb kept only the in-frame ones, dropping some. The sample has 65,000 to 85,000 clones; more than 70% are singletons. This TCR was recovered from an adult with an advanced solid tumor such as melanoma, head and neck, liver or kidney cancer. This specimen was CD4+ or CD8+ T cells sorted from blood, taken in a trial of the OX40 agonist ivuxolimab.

CDR3 protein: CASSPRQVAEAFF. For the CDR3, the DNA is TGTGCCAGCAGCCCCCGACAGGTAGCTGAAGCTTTCTTT. V is TRBV7-2 and J is TRBJ1-1; maybe TRBD1 (6 bases). The CDR3 has 13 amino acids. The V end lost 5 bases, the J end lost 6 bases, and 13 bases lay between the germline ends. The germline gives CDR1 SGHTA, CDR2 FQGNSA.